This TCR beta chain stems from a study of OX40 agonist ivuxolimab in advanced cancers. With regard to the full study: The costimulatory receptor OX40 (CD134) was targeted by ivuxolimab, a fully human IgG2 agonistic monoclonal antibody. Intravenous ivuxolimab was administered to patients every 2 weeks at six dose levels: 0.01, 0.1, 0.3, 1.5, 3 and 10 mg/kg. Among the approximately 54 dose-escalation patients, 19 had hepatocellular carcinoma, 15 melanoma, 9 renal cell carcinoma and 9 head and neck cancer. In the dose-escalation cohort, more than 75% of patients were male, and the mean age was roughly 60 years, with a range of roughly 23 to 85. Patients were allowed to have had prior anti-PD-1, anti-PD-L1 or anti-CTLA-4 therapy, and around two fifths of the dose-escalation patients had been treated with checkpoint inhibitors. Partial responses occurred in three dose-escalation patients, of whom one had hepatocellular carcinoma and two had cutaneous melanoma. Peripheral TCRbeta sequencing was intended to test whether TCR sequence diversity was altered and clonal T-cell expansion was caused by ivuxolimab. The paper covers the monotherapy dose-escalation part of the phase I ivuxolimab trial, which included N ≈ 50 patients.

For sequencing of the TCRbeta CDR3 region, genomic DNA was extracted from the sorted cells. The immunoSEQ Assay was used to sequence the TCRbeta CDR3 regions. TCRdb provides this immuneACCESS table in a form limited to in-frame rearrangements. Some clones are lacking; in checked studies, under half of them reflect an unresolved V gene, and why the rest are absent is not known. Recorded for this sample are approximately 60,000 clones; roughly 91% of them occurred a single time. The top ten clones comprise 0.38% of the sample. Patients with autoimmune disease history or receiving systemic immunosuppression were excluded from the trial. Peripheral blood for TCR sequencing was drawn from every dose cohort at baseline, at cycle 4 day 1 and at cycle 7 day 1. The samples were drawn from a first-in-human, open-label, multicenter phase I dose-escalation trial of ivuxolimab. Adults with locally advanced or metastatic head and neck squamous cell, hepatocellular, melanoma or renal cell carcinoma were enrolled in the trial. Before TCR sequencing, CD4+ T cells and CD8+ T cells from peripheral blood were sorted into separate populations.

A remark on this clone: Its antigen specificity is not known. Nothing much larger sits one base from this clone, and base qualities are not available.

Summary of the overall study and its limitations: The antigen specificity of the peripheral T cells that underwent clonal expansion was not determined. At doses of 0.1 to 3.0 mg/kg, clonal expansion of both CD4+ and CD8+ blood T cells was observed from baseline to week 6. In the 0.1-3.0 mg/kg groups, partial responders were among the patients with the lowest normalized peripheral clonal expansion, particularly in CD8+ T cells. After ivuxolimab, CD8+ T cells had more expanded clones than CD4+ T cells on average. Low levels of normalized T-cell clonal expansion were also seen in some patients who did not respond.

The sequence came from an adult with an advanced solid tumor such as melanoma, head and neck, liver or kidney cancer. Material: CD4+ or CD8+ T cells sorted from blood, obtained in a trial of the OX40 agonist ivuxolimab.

CDR3 region: CASSLVPSSLNSPLHF. The DNA sequence reads TGTGCCAGCAGCTTGGTCCCCAGTTCATTAAATTCACCCCTCCACTTT. The V and J segments used are TRBV5-6 and TRBJ1-6; a confident D gene designation cannot be given. The CDR1 and CDR2 encoded by the germline V gene are SGHDT and YYEEEE. Including cysteine and phenylalanine, the CDR3 has 16 amino acids. Of all the DNA, just the CDR3 is kept, 48 bases in frame from base 1. V is cut by 0 bases and J by 7 bases, and the space between the germline ends is 14 bases.